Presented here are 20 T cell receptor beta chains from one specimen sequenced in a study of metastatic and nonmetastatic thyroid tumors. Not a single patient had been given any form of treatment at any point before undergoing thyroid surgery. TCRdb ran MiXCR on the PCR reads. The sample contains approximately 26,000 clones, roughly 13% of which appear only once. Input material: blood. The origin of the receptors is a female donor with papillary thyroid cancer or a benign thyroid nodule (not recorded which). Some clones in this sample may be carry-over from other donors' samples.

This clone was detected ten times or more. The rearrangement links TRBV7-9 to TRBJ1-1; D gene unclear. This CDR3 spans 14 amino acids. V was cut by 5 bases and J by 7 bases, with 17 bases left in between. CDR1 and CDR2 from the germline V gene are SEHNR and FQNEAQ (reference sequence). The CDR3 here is CASSLPERALEAFF. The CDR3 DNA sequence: TGTGCCAGCAGCCTCCCCGAGAGGGCGCTTGAAGCTTTCTTT.

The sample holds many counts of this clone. Written as DNA, the CDR3 is TGCGCCAGCAGCCAGACTCTGGGACTGGGCAATGAGCAGTTCTTC. Translation: CASSQTLGLGNEQFF. The chain joins TRBV4-3 to TRBJ2-1; tentatively, D is TRBD2 (6 bases). This CDR3 contains 15 residues. Germline values: CDR1 LGHNA, CDR2 YSLEER. V lost 3 bases, J lost 6 bases, and 15 bases lay in between.

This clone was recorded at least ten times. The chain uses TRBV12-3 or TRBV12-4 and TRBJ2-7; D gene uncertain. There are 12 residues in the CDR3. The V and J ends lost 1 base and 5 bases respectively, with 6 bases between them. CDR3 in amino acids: CASSLGGHEQYF. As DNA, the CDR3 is TGTGCCAGCAGTTTAGGGGGTCACGAGCAGTACTTC.

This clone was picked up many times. The CDR3: CASSLAGTDTQYF. CDR3 in DNA: TGCGCCAGCAGCTTGGCCGGCACAGATACGCAGTATTTT. The rearrangement joins TRBV5-1 to TRBJ2-3, with unresolved D. CDR1 and CDR2 (germline): SGHRS, YFSETQ. The CDR3 sequence is 13 residues long. V was trimmed by 0 bases and J by 1 base, leaving 3 bases between them.

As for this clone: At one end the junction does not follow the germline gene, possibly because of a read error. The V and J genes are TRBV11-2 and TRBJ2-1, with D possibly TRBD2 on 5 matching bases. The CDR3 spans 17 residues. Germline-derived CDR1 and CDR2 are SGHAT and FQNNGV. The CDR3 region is CASSPSRTFLSYNELFF. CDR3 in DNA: TGTGCCAGCAGCCCTTCCCGGACTTTTTTATCCTACAATGAGCTGTTCTTC.

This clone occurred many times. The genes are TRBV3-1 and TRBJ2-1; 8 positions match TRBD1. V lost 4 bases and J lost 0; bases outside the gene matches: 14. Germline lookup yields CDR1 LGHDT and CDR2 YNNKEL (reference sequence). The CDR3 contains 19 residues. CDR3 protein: CASSLYPPGQVFSYNEQFF. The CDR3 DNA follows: TGTGCCAGCAGCCTCTATCCTCCGGGACAGGTGTTCTCCTACAATGAGCAGTTCTTC.

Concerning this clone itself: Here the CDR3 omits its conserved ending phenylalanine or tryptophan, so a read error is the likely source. CDR3 bases: TGCGCCAGCAGTTTAGGTGACTACAGGGGTTCTGAAAAACTGTTTTTG. Translating gives CASSLGDYRGSEKLFL. The chain employs TRBV4-1 and TRBJ1-4; TRBD1 agrees at 7 bases. Germline CDR1 reads MGHRA; CDR2 reads YSYEKL. V lost 6 bases and J lost 7; bases outside the gene matches: 14. There are 16 residues in the CDR3.

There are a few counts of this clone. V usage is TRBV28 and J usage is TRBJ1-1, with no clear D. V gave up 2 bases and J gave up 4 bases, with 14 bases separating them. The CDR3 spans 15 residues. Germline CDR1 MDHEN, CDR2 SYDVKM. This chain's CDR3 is CASSLVQALVTEAFF. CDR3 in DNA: TGTGCCAGCAGTTTAGTCCAGGCTTTGGTCACTGAAGCTTTCTTT.

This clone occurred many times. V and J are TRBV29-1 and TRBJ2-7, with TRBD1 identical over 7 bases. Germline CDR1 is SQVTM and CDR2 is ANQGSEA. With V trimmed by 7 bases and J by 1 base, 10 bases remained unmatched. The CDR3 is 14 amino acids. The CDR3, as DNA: TGCAGCGCTCTCGATGGGGACAGATCCTACGAGCAGTACTTC. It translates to CSALDGDRSYEQYF.

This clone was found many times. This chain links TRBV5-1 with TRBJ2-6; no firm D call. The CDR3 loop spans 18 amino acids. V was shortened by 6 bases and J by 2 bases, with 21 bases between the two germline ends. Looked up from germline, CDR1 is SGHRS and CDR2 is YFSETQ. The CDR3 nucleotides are TGCGCCAGCATGCTCTCGGCAGGCCTCAACCCTGGGGCCAACGTCCTGACTTTC. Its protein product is CASMLSAGLNPGANVLTF.

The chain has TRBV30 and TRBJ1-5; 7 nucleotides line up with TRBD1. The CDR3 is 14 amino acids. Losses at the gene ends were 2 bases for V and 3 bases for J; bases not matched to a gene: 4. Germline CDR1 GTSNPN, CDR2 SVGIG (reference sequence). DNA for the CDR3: TGTGCCTGGAGTCGGGGACAGAACAATCAGCCCCAGCATTTT. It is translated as CAWSRGQNNQPQHF.

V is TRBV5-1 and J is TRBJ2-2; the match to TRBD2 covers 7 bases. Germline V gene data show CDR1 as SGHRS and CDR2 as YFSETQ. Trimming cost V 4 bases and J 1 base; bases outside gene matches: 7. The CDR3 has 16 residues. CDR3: CASSPYASGNTGELFF. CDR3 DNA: TGCGCCAGCAGCCCGTATGCTAGCGGGAACACCGGGGAGCTGTTTTTT.

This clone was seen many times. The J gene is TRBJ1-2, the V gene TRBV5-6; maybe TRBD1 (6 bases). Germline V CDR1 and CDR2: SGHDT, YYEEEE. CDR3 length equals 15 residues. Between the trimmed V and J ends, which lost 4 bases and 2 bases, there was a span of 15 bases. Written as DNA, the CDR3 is TGTGCCAGCAGCCTATCAGGGGCGGAAAACTATGGCTACACCTTC. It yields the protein CASSLSGAENYGYTF.

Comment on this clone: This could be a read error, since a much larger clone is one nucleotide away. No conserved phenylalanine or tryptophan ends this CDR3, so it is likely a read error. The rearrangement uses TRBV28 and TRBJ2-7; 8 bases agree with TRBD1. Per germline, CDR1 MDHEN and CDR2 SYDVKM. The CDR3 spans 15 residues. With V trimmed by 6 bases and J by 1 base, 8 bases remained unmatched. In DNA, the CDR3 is TGTGCCAGCAGCTTAACCGGGACAGGATCCTACGAGCAGTACCTC. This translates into CASSLTGTGSYEQYL.

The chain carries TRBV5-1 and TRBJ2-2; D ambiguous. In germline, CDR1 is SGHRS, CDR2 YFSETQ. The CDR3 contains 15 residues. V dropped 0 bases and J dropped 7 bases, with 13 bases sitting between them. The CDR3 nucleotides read TGCGCCAGCAGCTTGGCCGCGTGGCAGTTCGGGGAGCTGTTTTTT. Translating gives CASSLAAWQFGELFF.

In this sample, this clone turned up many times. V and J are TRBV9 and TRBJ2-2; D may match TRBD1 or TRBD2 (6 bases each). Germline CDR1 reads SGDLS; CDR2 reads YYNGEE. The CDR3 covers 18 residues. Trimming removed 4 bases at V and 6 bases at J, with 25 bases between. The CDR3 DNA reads TGTGCCAGCAGCCTCCGTGAGGGGGGCGCCTCCGGCGCCGGGGAGCTGTTTTTT. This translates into CASSLREGGASGAGELFF. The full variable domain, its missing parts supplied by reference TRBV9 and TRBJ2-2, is DSGVTQTPKHLITATGQRVTLRCSPRSGDLSVYWYQQSLDQGLQFLIQYYNGEERAKGNILERFSAQQFPDLHSELNLSSLELGDSALYFCASSLREGGASGAGELFFGEGSRLTVL.

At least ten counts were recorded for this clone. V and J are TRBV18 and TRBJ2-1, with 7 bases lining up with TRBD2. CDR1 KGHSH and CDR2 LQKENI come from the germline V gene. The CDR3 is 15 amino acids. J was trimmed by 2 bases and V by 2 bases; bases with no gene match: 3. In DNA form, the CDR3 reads TGTGCCAGCTCACCAAGGGAGGGCACCTACAATGAGCAGTTCTTC. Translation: CASSPREGTYNEQFF.

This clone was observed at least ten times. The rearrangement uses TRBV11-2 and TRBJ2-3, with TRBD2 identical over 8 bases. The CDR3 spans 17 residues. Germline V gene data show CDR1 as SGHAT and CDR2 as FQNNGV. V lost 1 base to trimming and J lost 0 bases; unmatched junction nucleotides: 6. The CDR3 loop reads CASSLVPSGPSTDTQYF. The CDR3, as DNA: TGTGCCAGCAGCTTAGTTCCTAGCGGGCCGAGCACAGATACGCAGTATTTT.

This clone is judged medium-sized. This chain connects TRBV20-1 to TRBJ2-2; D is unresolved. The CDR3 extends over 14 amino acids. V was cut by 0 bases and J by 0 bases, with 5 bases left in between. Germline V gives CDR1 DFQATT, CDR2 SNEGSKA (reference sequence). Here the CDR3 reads CSARDSANTGELFF. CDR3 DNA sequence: TGCAGTGCTAGAGACAGCGCGAACACCGGGGAGCTGTTTTTT.

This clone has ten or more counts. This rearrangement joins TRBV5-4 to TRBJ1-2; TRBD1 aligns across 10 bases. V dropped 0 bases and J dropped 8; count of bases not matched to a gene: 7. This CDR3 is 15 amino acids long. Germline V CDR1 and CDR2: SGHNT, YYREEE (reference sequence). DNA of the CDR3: TGTGCCAGCAGCTTGGCGGGACAGGGGTCCGGGGGCTACACCTTC. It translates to CASSLAGQGSGGYTF.